This T cell receptor (beta chain) is drawn from a study of PD-1 blockade in classical Hodgkin lymphoma. Clones were sequenced by immunoSEQ multiplex PCR, and TCRdb holds only the in-frame ones, with some missing. The sample holds approximately 26,000 clones, approximately 70% seen once. As for this clone: Antigen: not known.

The study, taken as a whole, reports: Newly diagnosed patients were reported to start with lower TCR diversity than healthy donors.

There was relapse after autologous stem cell transplantation in every patient, and there was variation in brentuximab vedotin exposure. Germline V CDR1 and CDR2: LGHNT, FRNRAP. The ends lost 0 bases at V and 0 bases at J; junction bases unmatched: 8. This CDR3 has 18 residues. The receptor was isolated from a human donor with classical Hodgkin lymphoma. This rearrangement joins TRBV12-5 to TRBJ2-4, with 7 bases fitting TRBD1. Here the sequenced sample was peripheral blood mononuclear cells (PBMCs), taken before the second cycle of nivolumab. CDR3 region: CASGLVSRGLTAKNIQYF. The DNA for the CDR3 is TGTGCTAGTGGTTTGGTCTCTAGGGGGCTGACAGCCAAAAACATTCAGTACTTC.